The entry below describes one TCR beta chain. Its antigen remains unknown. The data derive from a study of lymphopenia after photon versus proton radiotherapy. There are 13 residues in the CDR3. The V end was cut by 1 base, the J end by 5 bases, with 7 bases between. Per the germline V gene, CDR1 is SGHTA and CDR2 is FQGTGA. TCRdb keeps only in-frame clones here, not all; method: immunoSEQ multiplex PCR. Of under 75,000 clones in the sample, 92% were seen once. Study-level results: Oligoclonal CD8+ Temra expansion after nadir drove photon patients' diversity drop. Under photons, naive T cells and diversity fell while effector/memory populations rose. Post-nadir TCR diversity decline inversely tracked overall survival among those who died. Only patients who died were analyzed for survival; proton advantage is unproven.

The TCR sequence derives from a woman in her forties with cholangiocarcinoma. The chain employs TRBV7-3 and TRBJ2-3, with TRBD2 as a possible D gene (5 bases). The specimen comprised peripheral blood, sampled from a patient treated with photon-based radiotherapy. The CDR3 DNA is TGTGCCAGCAGCTTAAGTCGGGGAGATACGCAGTATTTT. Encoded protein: CASSLSRGDTQYF.